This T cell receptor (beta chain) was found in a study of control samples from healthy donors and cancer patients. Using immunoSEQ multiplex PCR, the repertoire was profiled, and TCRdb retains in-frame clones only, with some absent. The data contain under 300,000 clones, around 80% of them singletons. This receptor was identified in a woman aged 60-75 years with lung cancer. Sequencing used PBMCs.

The CDR3 DNA reads as TGTGCCAGCAGCATATACTACGAGCAGTACTTC. Amino acids: CASSIYYEQYF. This chain connects TRBV2 to TRBJ2-7; no clear D gene. Germline loops: CDR1 SNHLY, CDR2 FYNNEI. The CDR3 consists of 11 residues. Trimming took 6 bases from V and 3 from J, leaving 6 bases between them.